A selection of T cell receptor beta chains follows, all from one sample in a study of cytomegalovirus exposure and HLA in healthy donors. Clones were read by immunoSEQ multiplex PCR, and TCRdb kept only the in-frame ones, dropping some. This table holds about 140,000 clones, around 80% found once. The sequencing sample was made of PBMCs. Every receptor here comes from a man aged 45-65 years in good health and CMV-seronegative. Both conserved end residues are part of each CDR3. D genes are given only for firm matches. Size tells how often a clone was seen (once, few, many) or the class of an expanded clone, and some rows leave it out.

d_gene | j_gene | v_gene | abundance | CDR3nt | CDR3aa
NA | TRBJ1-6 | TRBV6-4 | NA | TGTGCCAGCAGTGACCAAGGACTGTATAATTCACCCCTCCACTTT | CASSDQGLYNSPLHF
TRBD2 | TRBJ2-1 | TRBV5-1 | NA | TGCGCCAGCAGCTTGGGGCTAGCGGGAGTCTTCAGTGAGCAGTTCTTC | CASSLGLAGVFSEQFF
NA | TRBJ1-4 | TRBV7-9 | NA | TGTGCCAGCAGCTTAGGTCTCGACAGTTTCGAAAAACTGTTTTTT | CASSLGLDSFEKLFF
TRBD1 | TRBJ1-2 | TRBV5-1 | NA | TGCGCCAGCAGCTTGGGCGGGACAGGGGATGGCTACACCTTC | CASSLGGTGDGYTF
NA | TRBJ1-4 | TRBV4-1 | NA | TGCGCCAGCAGCCCCCCAGGGAATAATGAAAAACTGTTTTTT | CASSPPGNNEKLFF
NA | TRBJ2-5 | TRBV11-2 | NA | TGTGCCAGCAGCCCCCGTGGGGGGTTTTCAATCCAGTACTTC | CASSPRGGFSIQYF
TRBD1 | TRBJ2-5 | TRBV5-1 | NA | TGCGCCAGCAGCGACGCACAGGGGCGGGAGACCCAGTACTTC | CASSDAQGRETQYF
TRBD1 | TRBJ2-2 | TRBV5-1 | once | TGCGCCAGCAGCTCGGGACAGACGAACACCGGGGAGCTGTTTTTT | CASSSGQTNTGELFF
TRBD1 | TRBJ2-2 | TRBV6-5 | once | TGTGCCAGCAGTCCCGGGACAGCGATCACCGGGGAGCTGTTTTTT | CASSPGTAITGELFF
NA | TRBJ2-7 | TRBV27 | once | TGTGCCAGCAGTCCACTCCCCGGGACCTACGAGCAGTACTTC | CASSPLPGTYEQYF
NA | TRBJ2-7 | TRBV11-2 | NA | TGTGCCAGCAGCCCGACGACAGGCAGGGCGTACGAGCAGTACTTC | CASSPTTGRAYEQYF
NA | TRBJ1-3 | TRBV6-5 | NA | TGTGCCAGCAGTTCGGCGGACACCTGGCCTGGAAACACCATATATTTT | CASSSADTWPGNTIYF
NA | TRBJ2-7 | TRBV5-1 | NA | TGCGCCAGCAGCCAGAACGACTACGAGCAGTACTTC | CASSQNDYEQYF
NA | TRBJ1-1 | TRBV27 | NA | TGTGCCAGCAGTCTTTGGGGGGGTACCACTGAAGCTTTCTTT | CASSLWGGTTEAFF
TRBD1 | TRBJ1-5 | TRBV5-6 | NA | TGTGCCAGCAGCGCGGGACAGAGAAATCAGCCCCAGCATTTT | CASSAGQRNQPQHF
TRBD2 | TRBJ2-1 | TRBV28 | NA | TGTGCCAGCAGTGCCGGGGGGGGAGGTGAGCAGTTCTTC | CASSAGGGGEQFF